A selection of T cell receptor beta chains follows, all from one sample in a study of beta chain features in type 1 diabetes. Sequencing used immunoSEQ multiplex PCR; TCRdb keeps in-frame clones, though not all of them. The sample records about 700,000 clones, around 15% being singletons. Specimen: naive CD4+ T cells from blood. Every receptor here comes from a man between 18 and 29 years old with type 1 diabetes. Each CDR3 is given with its conserved first and last residue. Fields, in order: D gene, clone size, V gene, J gene, CDR3 DNA, CDR3 protein. A D gene is named only where the DNA matches it firmly. Size is stated for part of the rows, as once, few or many counts, or as a class when the clone is expanded.

d_gene: TRBD1
abundance: few
v_gene: TRBV30
j_gene: TRBJ1-1
CDR3nt: TGTGCCTGGAGTCTCGTACCTTGGACAGGAGAAAAAGCTTTCTTT
CDR3aa: CAWSLVPWTGEKAFF

d_gene: NA
abundance: NA
v_gene: TRBV6-1
j_gene: TRBJ1-5
CDR3nt: TGTGCCAGCAGTGACGGGGGCGGCAATCAGCCCCAGCATTTT
CDR3aa: CASSDGGGNQPQHF

d_gene: NA
abundance: few
v_gene: TRBV9
j_gene: TRBJ2-5
CDR3nt: TGTGCCAGCAGCCCCCAAGGGGGTGGGTACCAAGAGACCCAGTACTTC
CDR3aa: CASSPQGGGYQETQYF

d_gene: NA
abundance: few
v_gene: TRBV6-1
j_gene: TRBJ2-5
CDR3nt: TGTGCCAGCAGTGAATTACGGGTTTTAAGAGAGACCCAGTACTTC
CDR3aa: CASSELRVLRETQYF

d_gene: NA
abundance: few
v_gene: TRBV7-9
j_gene: TRBJ1-4
CDR3nt: TGTGCCAGCAGCTTAGGAAGCGGGTCGGGTGAAAAACTGTTTTTT
CDR3aa: CASSLGSGSGEKLFF

d_gene: NA
abundance: NA
v_gene: TRBV7-2
j_gene: TRBJ2-1
CDR3nt: TGTGCCAGCAGTAACAGGGTATGGCAGTTCTTC
CDR3aa: CASSNRVWQFF

d_gene: NA
abundance: NA
v_gene: TRBV5-1
j_gene: TRBJ2-5
CDR3nt: TGCGCCAGCAGCCAAGAGACCCAGTACTTC
CDR3aa: CASSQETQYF

d_gene: NA
abundance: NA
v_gene: TRBV28
j_gene: TRBJ1-2
CDR3nt: TGTGCCAGCAGTTTAAAAGGGGCCTATGGCTACACCTTC
CDR3aa: CASSLKGAYGYTF

d_gene: NA
abundance: few
v_gene: TRBV28
j_gene: TRBJ1-6
CDR3nt: TGTGCCAGCAGTTCCGACAGACGGAAATCACCCCTCCACTTT
CDR3aa: CASSSDRRKSPLHF

d_gene: NA
abundance: few
v_gene: TRBV7-2
j_gene: TRBJ2-1
CDR3nt: TGTGCCAGCAGCTTAGCCCAGATCCAGGGTAAATACGGCAATGAGCAGTTCTTC
CDR3aa: CASSLAQIQGKYGNEQFF

d_gene: NA
abundance: NA
v_gene: TRBV6-5
j_gene: TRBJ1-1
CDR3nt: TGTGCCAGCAGTCCCCTCCGACCCGGCACTGAAGCTTTCTTT
CDR3aa: CASSPLRPGTEAFF

d_gene: NA
abundance: few
v_gene: TRBV15
j_gene: TRBJ2-3
CDR3nt: TGTGCCACCAGCAGAGATTTAGAGGGGAAGGGAAGCACAGATACGCAGTATTTT
CDR3aa: CATSRDLEGKGSTDTQYF

d_gene: NA
abundance: NA
v_gene: TRBV2
j_gene: TRBJ2-3
CDR3nt: TGTGCCAGCAGGCCCGGGTGGCCCGACACAGATACGCAGTATTTT
CDR3aa: CASRPGWPDTDTQYF

d_gene: NA
abundance: NA
v_gene: TRBV4-1
j_gene: TRBJ1-3
CDR3nt: TGCGCCAGCAGTCCAGAAGGGAGCACTTTTGGAAACACCATATATTTT
CDR3aa: CASSPEGSTFGNTIYF

d_gene: TRBD2
abundance: many
v_gene: TRBV30
j_gene: TRBJ2-7
CDR3nt: TGTGCCTGGAGTGCCGGGAGGGAAAGCTCCTACGAGCAGTACTTC
CDR3aa: CAWSAGRESSYEQYF

d_gene: TRBD1
abundance: few
v_gene: TRBV2
j_gene: TRBJ2-7
CDR3nt: TGTGCCAGCAGTAAGACAGGGGGCTACGAGCAGTACTTC
CDR3aa: CASSKTGGYEQYF

d_gene: NA
abundance: few
v_gene: TRBV28
j_gene: TRBJ1-1
CDR3nt: TGTGCCAGCAGTTCCGGCGGGGACACTGAAGCTTTCTTT
CDR3aa: CASSSGGDTEAFF

d_gene: NA
abundance: NA
v_gene: TRBV2
j_gene: TRBJ2-5
CDR3nt: TGTGCCAGCAGTGAAGCGGGGCCAGGCCAAGAGACCCAGTACTTC
CDR3aa: CASSEAGPGQETQYF

d_gene: NA
abundance: few
v_gene: TRBV30
j_gene: TRBJ1-1
CDR3nt: TGTGCCTGGACGGGCCGGTATGAAGCTTTCTTT
CDR3aa: CAWTGRYEAFF

d_gene: NA
abundance: NA
v_gene: TRBV29-1
j_gene: TRBJ1-3
CDR3nt: TGCAGCGCCGCCACACAGGGCGAAAGCTCTGGAAACACCATATATTTT
CDR3aa: CSAATQGESSGNTIYF

d_gene: TRBD1
abundance: few
v_gene: TRBV19
j_gene: TRBJ2-2
CDR3nt: TGTGCCAGTAGTCCTGGGACAGGGAACACCGGGGAGCTGTTTTTT
CDR3aa: CASSPGTGNTGELFF

d_gene: NA
abundance: few
v_gene: TRBV7-2
j_gene: TRBJ2-7
CDR3nt: TGTGCCAGCAGCTTAGTTTGGGGGAACGGCTACGAGCAGTACTTC
CDR3aa: CASSLVWGNGYEQYF

d_gene: NA
abundance: few
v_gene: TRBV7-2
j_gene: TRBJ1-2
CDR3nt: TGTGCCAGCAGCCCACAGAGAGACTATGGCTACACCTTC
CDR3aa: CASSPQRDYGYTF

d_gene: NA
abundance: few
v_gene: TRBV30
j_gene: TRBJ1-6
CDR3nt: TGTGCCTGGAGGGTTTGGTTGGCTTCACCCCTCCACTTT
CDR3aa: CAWRVWLASPLHF

d_gene: NA
abundance: few
v_gene: TRBV11-1
j_gene: TRBJ1-1
CDR3nt: TGTGCCAGCAGCTTCCGGGGTTTCACTGAAGCTTTCTTT
CDR3aa: CASSFRGFTEAFF

d_gene: TRBD1
abundance: NA
v_gene: TRBV18
j_gene: TRBJ2-7
CDR3nt: TGTGCCAGCTCACCAGGGACAGAAGCCTACGAGCAGTACTTC
CDR3aa: CASSPGTEAYEQYF

d_gene: NA
abundance: few
v_gene: TRBV4-1
j_gene: TRBJ2-2
CDR3nt: TGCGCCAGCAGCCCCGTAGACCGGCCGAACACCGGGGAGCTGTTTTTT
CDR3aa: CASSPVDRPNTGELFF

d_gene: TRBD1
abundance: NA
v_gene: TRBV7-2
j_gene: TRBJ1-4
CDR3nt: TGTGCCAGCAGCTTAGTTCGGACAGGGGTGAGGGAAAAACTGTTTTTT
CDR3aa: CASSLVRTGVREKLFF

d_gene: TRBD2
abundance: NA
v_gene: TRBV30
j_gene: TRBJ2-4
CDR3nt: TGTGCCTGGAGTCCTAGCGGGGGGGCCTGGGTTCAGTACTTC
CDR3aa: CAWSPSGGAWVQYF

d_gene: NA
abundance: few
v_gene: TRBV4-1
j_gene: TRBJ1-1
CDR3nt: TGCGCCAGCAGCCAAGGTATGACAGCTCCGAACACTGAAGCTTTCTTT
CDR3aa: CASSQGMTAPNTEAFF

d_gene: TRBD2
abundance: few
v_gene: TRBV10-3
j_gene: TRBJ2-3
CDR3nt: TGTGCCATCAGTGTTCTAGCGGGTGCGGCTAGCACAGATACGCAGTATTTT
CDR3aa: CAISVLAGAASTDTQYF

d_gene: TRBD1
abundance: few
v_gene: TRBV14
j_gene: TRBJ1-1
CDR3nt: TGTGCCAGCAGCCAAGACAGGGGGCGCGGAGCTTTCTTT
CDR3aa: CASSQDRGRGAFF

d_gene: TRBD1
abundance: few
v_gene: TRBV19
j_gene: TRBJ1-1
CDR3nt: TGTGCCACACAACAGGGGAAAGGCACTGAAGCTTTCTTT
CDR3aa: CATQQGKGTEAFF

d_gene: NA
abundance: NA
v_gene: TRBV19
j_gene: TRBJ1-2
CDR3nt: TGTGCCAGTAGTGGCAGGGGCGATGCTAACTATGGCTACACCTTC
CDR3aa: CASSGRGDANYGYTF

d_gene: TRBD2
abundance: NA
v_gene: TRBV30
j_gene: TRBJ2-7
CDR3nt: TGTGCCTGGGGATACGCTGGGACTAGCGGTGCGCAGGAGCAGTACTTC
CDR3aa: CAWGYAGTSGAQEQYF

d_gene: NA
abundance: NA
v_gene: TRBV11-1
j_gene: TRBJ2-3
CDR3nt: TGTGCCAGCAGCTTACGGCGGGGGCTCACAGATACGCAGTATTTT
CDR3aa: CASSLRRGLTDTQYF

d_gene: NA
abundance: NA
v_gene: TRBV29-1
j_gene: TRBJ2-2
CDR3nt: TGCAGCGCCCAACGGGACTCTCAGCTGACCGGGGAGCTGTTTTTT
CDR3aa: CSAQRDSQLTGELFF

d_gene: NA
abundance: NA
v_gene: TRBV6-6
j_gene: TRBJ1-5
CDR3nt: TGTGCCAGCGAAGGGGTACGCAATCAGCCCCAGCATTTT
CDR3aa: CASEGVRNQPQHF

d_gene: NA
abundance: NA
v_gene: TRBV6-6
j_gene: TRBJ2-5
CDR3nt: TGTGCCAGCAGTTACTCTGGAGCGGTTGGCGAGACCCAGTACTTC
CDR3aa: CASSYSGAVGETQYF

d_gene: NA
abundance: few
v_gene: TRBV29-1
j_gene: TRBJ1-2
CDR3nt: TGCAGCGTGCCAAAGGGGGTGGCCTATGGCTACACCTTC
CDR3aa: CSVPKGVAYGYTF

d_gene: TRBD1
abundance: few
v_gene: TRBV6-5
j_gene: TRBJ1-5
CDR3nt: TGTGCCAGCCGAGGACAGGCTTCAAGCAATCAGCCCCAGCATTTT
CDR3aa: CASRGQASSNQPQHF

d_gene: NA
abundance: NA
v_gene: TRBV7-9
j_gene: TRBJ1-6
CDR3nt: TGTGCCAGCAGCTTTGGACAGTTGAATTCACCCCTCCACTTT
CDR3aa: CASSFGQLNSPLHF